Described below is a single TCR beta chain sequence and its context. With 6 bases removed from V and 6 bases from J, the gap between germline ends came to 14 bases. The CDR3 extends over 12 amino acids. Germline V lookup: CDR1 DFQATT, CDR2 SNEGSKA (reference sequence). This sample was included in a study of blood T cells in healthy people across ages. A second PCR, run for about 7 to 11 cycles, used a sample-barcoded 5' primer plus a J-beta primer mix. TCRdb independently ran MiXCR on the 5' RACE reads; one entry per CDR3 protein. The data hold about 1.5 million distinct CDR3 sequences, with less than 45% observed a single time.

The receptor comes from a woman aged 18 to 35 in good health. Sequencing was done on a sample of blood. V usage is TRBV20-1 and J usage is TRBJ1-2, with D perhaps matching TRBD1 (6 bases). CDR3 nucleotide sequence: TGCAGTGCACGGACAGAAGGGCATGGCTACACCTTC. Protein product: CSARTEGHGYTF.